This T cell receptor (beta chain) was found in a study of T cells in localized non-small cell lung cancer (dated by TCRdb to the early 2020s). Concerning the study at large: Comparing tumors with uninvolved tumor-adjacent lungs, the study looked at the T cell repertoires of hundreds of patients with early-stage NSCLC. The cohort consisted of roughly 240 treatment-naive NSCLC patients whose localized lung tumors had been resected. The mean age of the NSCLC patients was approximately 71 years, with 130 or so men and 85 to 110 women.

Comments on this clone: The specificity of this receptor is unknown. No much larger clone is present one base from it, and per-base qualities are unavailable.

The immunoSEQ Assay was used to sequence TCR beta CDR3 regions from DNA. Per the source publication's procedure: To compute T cell density, TCR beta template counts were normalized to usable DNA, which was estimated by amplifying housekeeping genes. Richness was estimated using the preseqR package, with extrapolation to 400,000 templates for PBMC samples and to 120,000 templates for tissue samples. Clonality was calculated as one minus Pielou's evenness. Tissue-enriched TCRs were identified through differential abundance testing performed on productive amino-acid clonotypes, with a minimum total count of 5 and an alpha of 0.1. Repertoire overlap between compartments was quantified with the Jaccard Index and Morisita Overlap Index. TCR beta CDR3s were clustered by GLIPH together with public tetramer-defined viral CDR3s, and at least three viral sequences plus V-gene enrichment were required for viral motifs. Not all clones reach the TCRdb copy of this immuneACCESS table, which keeps in-frame sequences only. Checked studies attribute under half of the gap to unresolved V genes and leave the rest unexplained. The V and J calls and clone size are taken from that table; D and trimming were inferred from the DNA. The sample data list about 72,000 clones, and approximately 84% of these were observed just once. The ten largest clones capture 1.3% of the sample.

What the authors observed across the whole study: Of the top 100 tumor clones, a median of roughly 56 were detected in paired uninvolved adjacent lung; about 28 were also among that lung's top 100. Higher blood T cell density associated with longer overall survival, while higher adjacent-lung clonality associated with shorter survival. Uninvolved tumor-adjacent lung showed the highest T cell clonality, higher than tumor, which suggests more focused antigenic responses in the uninvolved tumor-adjacent lung. Since the design was exploratory, TCR variables were selected using unadjusted p-values with no false-discovery rate correction. Because multi-region sequencing of the tumors was not done, intratumor heterogeneity could not be ruled out.

At diagnosis, peripheral blood, uninvolved tumor-adjacent lung and tumor were collected and were preserved as a mix of fresh-frozen and FFPE material. For TCR repertoire profiling, the blood samples were analyzed as peripheral blood mononuclear cells. According to the germline V gene, CDR1 reads SGHRS and CDR2 reads YFSETQ. The CDR3 runs 15 amino acids, cysteine and phenylalanine included. Here the CDR3 DNA is all that survives: 45 bases in frame from base 1. The junction carries 11 bases between V and J, which are trimmed by 0 bases and 7 bases respectively. The V and J segments used are TRBV5-1 and TRBJ1-6; a confident D gene designation cannot be given. This sequence originates from a female donor over 55 with stage I lung adenocarcinoma. Source: peripheral blood, taken before any cancer treatment. CDR3 region: CASSLGFGANSPLHF. In nucleotide form, the sequence is TGCGCCAGCAGCTTGGGTTTTGGAGCAAATTCACCCCTCCACTTT.